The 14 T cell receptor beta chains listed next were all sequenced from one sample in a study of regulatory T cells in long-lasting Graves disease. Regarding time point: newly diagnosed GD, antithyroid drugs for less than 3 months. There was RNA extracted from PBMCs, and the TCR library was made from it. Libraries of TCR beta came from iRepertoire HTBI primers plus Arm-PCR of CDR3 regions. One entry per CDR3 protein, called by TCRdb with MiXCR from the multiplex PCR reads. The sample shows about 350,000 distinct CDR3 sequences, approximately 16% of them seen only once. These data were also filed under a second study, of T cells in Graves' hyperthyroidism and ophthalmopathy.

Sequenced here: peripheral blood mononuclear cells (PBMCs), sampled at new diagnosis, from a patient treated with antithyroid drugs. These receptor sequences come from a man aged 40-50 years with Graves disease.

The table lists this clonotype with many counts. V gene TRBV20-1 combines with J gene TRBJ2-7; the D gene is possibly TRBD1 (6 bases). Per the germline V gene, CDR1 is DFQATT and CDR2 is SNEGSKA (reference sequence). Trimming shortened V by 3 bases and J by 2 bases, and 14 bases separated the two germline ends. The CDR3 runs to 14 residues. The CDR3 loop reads CSASKRTGPYEQYF. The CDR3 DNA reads TGCAGTGCTAGTAAGAGAACAGGGCCCTACGAGCAGTACTTC.

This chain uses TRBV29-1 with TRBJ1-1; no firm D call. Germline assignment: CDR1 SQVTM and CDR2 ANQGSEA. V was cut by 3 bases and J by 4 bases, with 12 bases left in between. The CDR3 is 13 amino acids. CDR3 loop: CSVDLGWGTEAFF. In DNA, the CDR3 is TGCAGCGTTGATTTGGGGTGGGGCACTGAAGCTTTCTTT.

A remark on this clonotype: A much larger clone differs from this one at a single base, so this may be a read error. DNA for the CDR3: TGTGCCAGCAGTTCGAAACAGGGGAGAGGAGAGCAGTACTTC. It translates to CASSSKQGRGEQYF. V gene TRBV7-9 combines with J gene TRBJ2-4; 7 positions match TRBD1. This CDR3 is 14 amino acids long. V trimming: 6 bases; J trimming: 13 bases; junction bases outside the gene matches: 15. Germline V CDR1 and CDR2: SEHNR, FQNEAQ (reference sequence).

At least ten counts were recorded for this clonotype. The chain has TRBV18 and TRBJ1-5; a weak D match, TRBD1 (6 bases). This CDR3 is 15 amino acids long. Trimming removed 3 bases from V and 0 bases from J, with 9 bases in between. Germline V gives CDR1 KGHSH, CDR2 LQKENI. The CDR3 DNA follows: TGTGCCAGCTCACCTACAGGGAATAGCAATCAGCCCCAGCATTTT. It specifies CASSPTGNSNQPQHF.

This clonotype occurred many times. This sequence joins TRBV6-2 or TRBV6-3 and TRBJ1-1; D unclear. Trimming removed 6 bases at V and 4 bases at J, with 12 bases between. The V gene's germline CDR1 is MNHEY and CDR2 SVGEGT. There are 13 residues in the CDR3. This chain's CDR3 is CASRLLLGTEAFF. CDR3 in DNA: TGTGCCAGCAGGCTACTACTAGGCACTGAAGCTTTCTTT.

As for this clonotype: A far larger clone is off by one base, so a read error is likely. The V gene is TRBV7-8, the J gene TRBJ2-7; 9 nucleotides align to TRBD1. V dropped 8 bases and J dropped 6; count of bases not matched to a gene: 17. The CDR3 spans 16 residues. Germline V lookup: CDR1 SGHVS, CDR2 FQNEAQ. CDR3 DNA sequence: TGTGCCAGCGGCGGCCCCCGACAGGGGGTTTGGGGCGAGCAGTACTTC. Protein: CASGGPRQGVWGEQYF.

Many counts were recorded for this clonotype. The CDR3 DNA sequence: TGTGCCAGCAGCTTAGACGGGGGCTCCTACGAGCAGTACTTC. Translating it yields CASSLDGGSYEQYF. The chain joins TRBV7-2 to TRBJ2-7, with a weak D call TRBD2 (6 bases). V lost 1 base to trimming and J lost 0 bases, with 7 bases between them. CDR1 and CDR2 from the germline V gene are SGHTA and FQGNSA. This CDR3 is built from 14 residues. Full variable domain (rest looked up from reference TRBV7-2 and TRBJ2-7): GAGVSQSPSNKVTEKGKDVELRCDPISGHTALYWYRQSLGQGLEFLIYFQGNSAPDKSGLPSDRFSAERTGGSVSTLTIQRTQQEDSAVYLCASSLDGGSYEQYFGPGTRLTVT.

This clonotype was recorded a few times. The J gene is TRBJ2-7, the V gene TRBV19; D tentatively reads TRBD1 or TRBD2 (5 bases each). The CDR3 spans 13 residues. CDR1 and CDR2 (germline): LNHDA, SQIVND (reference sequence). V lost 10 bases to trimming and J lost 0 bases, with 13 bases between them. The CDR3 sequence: CATTGRSSYEQYF. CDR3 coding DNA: TGTGCCACGACGGGACGTAGCTCCTACGAGCAGTACTTC.

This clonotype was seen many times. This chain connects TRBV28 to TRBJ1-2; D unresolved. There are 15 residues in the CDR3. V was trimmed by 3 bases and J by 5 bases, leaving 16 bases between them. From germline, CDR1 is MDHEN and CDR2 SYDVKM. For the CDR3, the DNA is TGTGCCAGCAGTTTCTCCCCCGGCGGGCGATATGGCTACACCTTC. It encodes CASSFSPGGRYGYTF.

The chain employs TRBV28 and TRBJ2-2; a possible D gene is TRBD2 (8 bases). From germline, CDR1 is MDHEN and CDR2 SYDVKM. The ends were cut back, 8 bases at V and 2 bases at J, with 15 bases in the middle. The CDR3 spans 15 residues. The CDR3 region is CASSGGDRNTGELFF. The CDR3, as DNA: TGTGCCAGCTCGGGGGGGGACAGAAACACCGGGGAGCTGTTTTTT.

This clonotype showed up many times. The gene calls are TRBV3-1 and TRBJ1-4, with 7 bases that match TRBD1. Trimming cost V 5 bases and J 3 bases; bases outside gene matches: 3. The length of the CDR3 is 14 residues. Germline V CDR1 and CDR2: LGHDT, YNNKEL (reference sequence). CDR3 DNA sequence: TGTGCCAGCAGCTGGGGGACAGCTAATGAAAAACTGTTTTTT. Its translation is CASSWGTANEKLFF. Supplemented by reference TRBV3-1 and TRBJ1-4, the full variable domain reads DTAVSQTPKYLVTQMGNDKSIKCEQNLGHDTMYWYKQDSKKFLKIMFSYNNKELIINETVPNRFSPKSPDKAHLNLHINSLELGDSAVYFCASSWGTANEKLFFGSGTQLSVL.

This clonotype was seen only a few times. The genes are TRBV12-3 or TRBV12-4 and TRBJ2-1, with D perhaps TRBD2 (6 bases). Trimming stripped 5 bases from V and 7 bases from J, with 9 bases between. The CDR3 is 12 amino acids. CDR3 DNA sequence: TGTGCCAGCAGTGTACTAGCAAATGAGCAGTTCTTC. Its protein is CASSVLANEQFF.

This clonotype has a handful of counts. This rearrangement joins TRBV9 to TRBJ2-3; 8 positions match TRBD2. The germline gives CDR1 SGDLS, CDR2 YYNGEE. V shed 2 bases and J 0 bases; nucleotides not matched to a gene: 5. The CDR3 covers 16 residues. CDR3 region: CASSVGGGLSTDTQYF. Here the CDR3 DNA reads TGTGCCAGCAGCGTTGGCGGGGGGCTAAGCACAGATACGCAGTATTTT.

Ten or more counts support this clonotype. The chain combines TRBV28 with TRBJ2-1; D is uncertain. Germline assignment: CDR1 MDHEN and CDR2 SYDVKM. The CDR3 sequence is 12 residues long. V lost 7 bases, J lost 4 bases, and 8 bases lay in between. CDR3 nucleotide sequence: TGTGCCAGCACTTGGGGATACAATGAGCAGTTCTTC. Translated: CASTWGYNEQFF.